The present entry profiles one T cell receptor (beta chain) with its context. Its antigen is unidentified. The PCR employed 60 Vbeta primers together with 13 Jbeta primers. Some clones are missing from TCRdb's copy, which holds only in-frame ones; the method was immunoSEQ multiplex PCR. In all, the sample yields about 120,000 clones. The data belong to a study of cytomegalovirus exposure and HLA in healthy donors. Across the study: Early released data comprised some 85 million unique TCRs from HLA-typed donors.

Study-wide findings and caveats: Within an earlier analysis, most TCR beta V segments proved productive either about 90% or about 30% of the time. The investigators catalogued 164 TCR beta chains as cytomegalovirus-associated. In a later analysis, TCR beta V- and J-gene trimming was associated with a missense DCLRE1C variant.

Sequenced: PBMCs. The TCR originated in a man aged 18 to 30 in good health and CMV-seronegative.

DNA for the CDR3: TGTGCCAGAAGGGGTAAGGGACATACCACTGGGGAGCAGTTCTTC. Its translation is CARRGKGHTTGEQFF. V gene TRBV19 combines with J gene TRBJ2-1, with a possible D match to TRBD1 (6 bases). This CDR3 contains 15 residues. V lost 9 bases and J 10 bases, leaving 25 bases between the germline ends. The germline gives CDR1 LNHDA, CDR2 SQIVND (reference sequence).